This TCR beta chain was found in a study of long-term antiretroviral therapy in people with HIV. Germline V gene lookup returns CDR1 MNHEY and CDR2 SVGAGI. V lost 6 bases and J 6 bases, leaving 14 bases between the germline ends. The CDR3 has 13 amino acids. The assay used was immunoSEQ (version v3.0), run at survey level. Only in-frame clones appear in the TCRdb table, and some are missing; sequencing was by immunoSEQ multiplex PCR. The repertoire holds fewer than 40,000 clones, 60% to 85% seen once, with over 7% in the top ten. The rearrangement uses TRBV6-5 and TRBJ1-2, with D unclear. The receptor was isolated from a woman between 50 and 59 years old with HIV. The specimen was unsorted PBMCs, collected 3.1 years after starting antiretroviral therapy. CDR3 region: CASRTSTTDGYTF. Written as DNA, the CDR3 is TGTGCCAGCAGGACGTCAACGACGGATGGCTACACCTTC.